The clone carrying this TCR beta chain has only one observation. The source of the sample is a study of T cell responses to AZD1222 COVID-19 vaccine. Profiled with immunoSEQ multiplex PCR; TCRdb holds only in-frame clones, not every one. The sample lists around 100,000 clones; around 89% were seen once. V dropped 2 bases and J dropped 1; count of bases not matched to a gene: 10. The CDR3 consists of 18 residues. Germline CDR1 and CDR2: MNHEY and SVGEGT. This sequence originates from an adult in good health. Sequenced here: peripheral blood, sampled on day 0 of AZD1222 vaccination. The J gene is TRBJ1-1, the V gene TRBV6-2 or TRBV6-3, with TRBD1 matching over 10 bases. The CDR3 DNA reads TGTGCCAGCAGTTACGAACCGGGACAGGGGTTCGGGAACACTGAAGCTTTCTTT. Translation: CASSYEPGQGFGNTEAFF.